This TCR beta chain was recovered during a study of cytomegalovirus exposure and HLA in healthy donors. Across the study: Genotyping of hundreds of donors showed that over 80% belonged to the Caucasian-associated ancestry cluster.

The PCR ran on 60 Vbeta and 13 Jbeta primers. Assay used: immunoSEQ multiplex PCR; TCRdb lists only in-frame clones, some missing. Here the sample spans around 140,000 clones, around 72% being singletons. V trimming: 4 bases; J trimming: 7 bases; junction bases outside the gene matches: 8. The CDR3 is 14 residues long. Germline V gene sequence: CDR1 SGHDT, CDR2 YYEEEE. This TCR derives from a woman between 18 and 29 years old in good health and CMV-seronegative. The genes are TRBV5-6 and TRBJ2-1, with 7 bases that match TRBD2. The sample was PBMCs. CDR3 sequence reads: CASSRTWGGNEQFF. The CDR3 nucleotides are TGTGCCAGCAGCCGTACGTGGGGGGGAAATGAGCAGTTCTTC.